This section outlines one T cell receptor (beta chain) sequence together with its context. Its antigen is not identified. This entry belongs to a study of siplizumab effects on memory and regulatory T cells. Study-wide points: Naive T cells were seemingly more diverse than memory cells, and major contributions to the alloresponse seemed to be made by them. On average, under 75% of mappable alloreactive CD4+ clones were Treg-derived under siplizumab, against 25% to 30% in controls.

TCRdb keeps only in-frame clones here, not all; method: immunoSEQ multiplex PCR. Of approximately 98,000 clones listed, just under 95% are singletons. Trimming removed 4 bases from V and 1 base from J; junction bases left unmatched: 10. This CDR3 comprises 17 residues. Per the germline V gene, CDR1 is SNHLY and CDR2 is FYNNEI. This chain uses TRBV2 with TRBJ1-1; 9 bases match TRBD1. The specimen was non-Treg CD4+ T cells sorted from blood. The receptor was derived from a human donor in good health. DNA for the CDR3: TGTGCCAGCAGTGGGGGGACAGGGAGTCTAAAGAACACTGAAGCTTTCTTT. It yields the protein CASSGGTGSLKNTEAFF. Together with reference TRBV2 and TRBJ1-1, the CDR3 gives the full variable domain: EPEVTQTPSHQVTQMGQEVILRCVPISNHLYFYWYRQILGQKVEFLVSFYNNEISEKSEIFDDQFSVERPDGSNFTLKIRSTKLEDSAMYFCASSGGTGSLKNTEAFFGQGTRLTVV.